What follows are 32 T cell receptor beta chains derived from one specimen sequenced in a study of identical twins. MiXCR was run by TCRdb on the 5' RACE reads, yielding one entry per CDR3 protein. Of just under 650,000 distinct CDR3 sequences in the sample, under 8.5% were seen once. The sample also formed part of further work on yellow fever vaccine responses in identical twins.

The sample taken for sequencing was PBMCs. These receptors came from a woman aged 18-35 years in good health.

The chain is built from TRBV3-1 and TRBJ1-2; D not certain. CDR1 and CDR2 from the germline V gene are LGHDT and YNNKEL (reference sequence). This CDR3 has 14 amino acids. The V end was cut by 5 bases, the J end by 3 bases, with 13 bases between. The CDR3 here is CASSLSGRDYGYTF. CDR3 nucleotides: TGTGCCAGCAGCTTATCCGGACGCGACTATGGCTACACCTTC.

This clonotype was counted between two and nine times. CDR3 loop: CASSRDYSETQYF. The CDR3 DNA is TGTGCCAGCAGTCGGGACTACTCTGAGACCCAGTACTTC. The chain links TRBV2 to TRBJ2-5, with 7 bases fitting TRBD2. Losses at the gene ends were 5 bases for V and 5 bases for J; bases not matched to a gene: 5. The CDR3 is made up of 13 amino acids. Germline V gene data show CDR1 as SNHLY and CDR2 as FYNNEI.

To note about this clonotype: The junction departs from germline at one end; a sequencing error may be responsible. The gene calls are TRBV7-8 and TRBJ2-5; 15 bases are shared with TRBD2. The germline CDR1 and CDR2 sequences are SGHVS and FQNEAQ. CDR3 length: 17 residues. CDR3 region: CASTLAGLAGGAETQYF. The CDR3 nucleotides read TGTGCCAGCACCTTAGCTGGACTAGCGGGAGGGGCAGAGACCCAGTACTTC.

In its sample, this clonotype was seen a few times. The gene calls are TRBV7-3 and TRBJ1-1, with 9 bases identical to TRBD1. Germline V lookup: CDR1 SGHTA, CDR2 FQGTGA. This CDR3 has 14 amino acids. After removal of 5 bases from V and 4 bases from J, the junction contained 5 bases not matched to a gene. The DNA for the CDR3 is TGTGCCAGCAGCCCACAGGGACAGGGCACTGAAGCTTTCTTT. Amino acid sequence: CASSPQGQGTEAFF.

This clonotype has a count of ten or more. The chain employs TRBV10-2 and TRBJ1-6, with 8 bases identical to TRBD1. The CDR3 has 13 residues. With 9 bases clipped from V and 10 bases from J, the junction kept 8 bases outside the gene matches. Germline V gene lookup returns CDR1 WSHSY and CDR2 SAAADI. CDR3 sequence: CASGQGSLSPLHF. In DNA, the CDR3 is TGCGCCAGTGGACAGGGAAGTTTATCACCCCTCCACTTT.

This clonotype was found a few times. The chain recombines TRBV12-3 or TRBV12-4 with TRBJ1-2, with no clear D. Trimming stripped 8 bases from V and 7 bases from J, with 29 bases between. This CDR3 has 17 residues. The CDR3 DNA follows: TGTGCCAGCTCCAACCCCGCCGGAGGCGGCAGCAGGTCTGGCTACACCTTC. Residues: CASSNPAGGGSRSGYTF.

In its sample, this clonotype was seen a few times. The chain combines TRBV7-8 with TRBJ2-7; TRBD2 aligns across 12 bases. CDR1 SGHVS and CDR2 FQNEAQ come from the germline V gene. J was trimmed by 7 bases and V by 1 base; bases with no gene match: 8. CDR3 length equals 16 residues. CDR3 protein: CASSLELAGGSREQYF. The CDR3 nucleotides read TGTGCCAGCAGCTTAGAGCTAGCGGGAGGGTCAAGAGAGCAGTACTTC.

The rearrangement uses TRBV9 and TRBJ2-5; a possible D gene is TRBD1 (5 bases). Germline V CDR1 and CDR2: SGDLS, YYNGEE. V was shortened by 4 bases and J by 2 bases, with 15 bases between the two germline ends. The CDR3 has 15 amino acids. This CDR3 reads CASSPKGWKQETQYF. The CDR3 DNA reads TGTGCCAGCAGCCCCAAGGGGTGGAAACAAGAGACCCAGTACTTC.

As DNA, the CDR3 is TGTGCCAGCAGCAAGACAGGGACAAGTCCCTACGAGCAGTACTTC. It is translated as CASSKTGTSPYEQYF. The chain is built from TRBV11-2 and TRBJ2-7; the match to TRBD1 covers 7 bases. V trimming: 5 bases; J trimming: 2 bases; junction bases outside the gene matches: 9. There are 15 residues in the CDR3. Per the germline V gene, CDR1 is SGHAT and CDR2 is FQNNGV.

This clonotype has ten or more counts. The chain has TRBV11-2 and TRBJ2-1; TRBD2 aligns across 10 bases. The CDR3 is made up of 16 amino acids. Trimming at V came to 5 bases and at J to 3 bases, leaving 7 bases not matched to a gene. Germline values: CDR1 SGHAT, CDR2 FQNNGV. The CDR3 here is CASSPRTSGLYNEQFF. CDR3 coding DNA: TGTGCCAGCAGCCCGAGGACTAGCGGTCTCTACAATGAGCAGTTCTTC.

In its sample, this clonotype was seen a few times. CDR3 bases: TGTGCCAGCAGCCAAGTACGGGACTCGTCCTACGAGCAGTACGTC. Translating gives CASSQVRDSSYEQYV. The V gene is TRBV7-8, the J gene TRBJ2-7, with D tentatively TRBD2 (6 bases). Per germline, CDR1 SGHVS and CDR2 FQNEAQ. The CDR3 runs 15 residues. Trimming left V 5 bases short and J 1 base short, with 15 bases between.

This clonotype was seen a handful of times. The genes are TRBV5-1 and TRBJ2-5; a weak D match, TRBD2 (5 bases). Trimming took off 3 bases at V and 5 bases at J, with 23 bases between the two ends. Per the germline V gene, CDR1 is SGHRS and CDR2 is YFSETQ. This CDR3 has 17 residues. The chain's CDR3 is CASSSNPASSGGETQYF. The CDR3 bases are TGCGCCAGCAGCTCCAACCCCGCTAGCTCGGGTGGGGAGACCCAGTACTTC.

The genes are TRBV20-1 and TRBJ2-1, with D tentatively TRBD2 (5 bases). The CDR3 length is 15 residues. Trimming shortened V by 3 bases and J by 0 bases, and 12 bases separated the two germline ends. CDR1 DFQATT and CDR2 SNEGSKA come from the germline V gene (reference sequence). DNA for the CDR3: TGCAGTGCTAGTTGGCCCCGGGGCTCCTACAATGAGCAGTTCTTC. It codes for CSASWPRGSYNEQFF.

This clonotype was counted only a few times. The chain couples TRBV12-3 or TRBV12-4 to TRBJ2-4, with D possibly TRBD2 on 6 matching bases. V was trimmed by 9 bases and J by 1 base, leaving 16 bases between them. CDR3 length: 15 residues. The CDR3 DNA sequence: TGTGCCAGTTCTAGGGAGGTCAGGGCCAAAAACATTCAGTACTTC. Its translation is CASSREVRAKNIQYF.

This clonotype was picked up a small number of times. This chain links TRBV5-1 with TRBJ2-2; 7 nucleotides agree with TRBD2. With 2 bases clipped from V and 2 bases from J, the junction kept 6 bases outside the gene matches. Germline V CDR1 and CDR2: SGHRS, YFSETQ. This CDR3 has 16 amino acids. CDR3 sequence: CASSFIWEGNTGELFF. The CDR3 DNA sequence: TGCGCCAGCAGCTTCATATGGGAGGGAAACACCGGGGAGCTGTTTTTT.

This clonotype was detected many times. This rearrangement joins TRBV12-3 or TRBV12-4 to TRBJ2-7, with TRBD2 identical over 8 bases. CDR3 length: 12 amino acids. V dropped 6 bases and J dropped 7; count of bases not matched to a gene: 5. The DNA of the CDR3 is TGTGCCAGCAGCGGGGGGGGCCGGGAGCAGTACGTC. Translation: CASSGGGREQYV.

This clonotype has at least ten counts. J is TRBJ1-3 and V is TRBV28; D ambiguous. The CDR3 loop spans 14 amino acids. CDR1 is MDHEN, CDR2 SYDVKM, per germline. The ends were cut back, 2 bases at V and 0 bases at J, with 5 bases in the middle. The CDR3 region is CASSLAGSGNTIYF. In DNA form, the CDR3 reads TGTGCCAGCAGTTTAGCTGGCTCTGGAAACACCATATATTTT.

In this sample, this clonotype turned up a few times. CDR3 nucleotide sequence: TGTGCCAGCAGCCCCTCCACGACCCGGGACAGAAACAATGAGCAGTTCTTC. It translates to CASSPSTTRDRNNEQFF. V is TRBV7-3 and J is TRBJ2-1; 7 nucleotides align to TRBD1. Germline-derived CDR1 and CDR2 are SGHTA and FQGTGA. This CDR3 region has 17 residues. V lost 5 bases and J lost 5; bases outside the gene matches: 15.

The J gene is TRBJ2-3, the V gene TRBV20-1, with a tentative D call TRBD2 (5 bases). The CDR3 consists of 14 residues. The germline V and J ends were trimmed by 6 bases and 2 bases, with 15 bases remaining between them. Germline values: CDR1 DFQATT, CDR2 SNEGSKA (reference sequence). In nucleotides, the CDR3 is TGCAGTGCCCGTTACCCGGGAATCACAGATACGCAGTATTTT. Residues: CSARYPGITDTQYF.

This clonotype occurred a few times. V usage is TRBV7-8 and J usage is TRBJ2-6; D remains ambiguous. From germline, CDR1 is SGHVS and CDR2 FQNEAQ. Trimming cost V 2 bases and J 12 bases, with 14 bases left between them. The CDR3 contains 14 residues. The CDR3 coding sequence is TGTGCCAGCAGCTTATCTGGCGCCCCTAGCGTCCTGACTTTC. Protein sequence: CASSLSGAPSVLTF.

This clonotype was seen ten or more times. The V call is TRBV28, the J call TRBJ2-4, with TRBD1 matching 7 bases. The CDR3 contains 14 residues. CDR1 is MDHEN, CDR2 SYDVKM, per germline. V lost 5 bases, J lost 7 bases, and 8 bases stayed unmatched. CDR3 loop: CASSPRTGRNIQYF. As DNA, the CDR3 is TGTGCCAGCAGTCCACGGACAGGTCGGAACATTCAGTACTTC.

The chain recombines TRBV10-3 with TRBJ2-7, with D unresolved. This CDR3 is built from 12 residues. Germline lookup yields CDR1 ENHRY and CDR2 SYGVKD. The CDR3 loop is CAISGGSNEQYV. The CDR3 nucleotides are TGTGCCATCAGTGGCGGCTCCAACGAGCAGTACGTC.

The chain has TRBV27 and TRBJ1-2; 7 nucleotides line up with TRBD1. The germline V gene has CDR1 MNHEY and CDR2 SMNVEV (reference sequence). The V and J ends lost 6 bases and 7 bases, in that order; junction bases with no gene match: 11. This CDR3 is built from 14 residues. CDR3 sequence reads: CASRPSWTGLGYTF. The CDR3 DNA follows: TGTGCCAGCAGACCCTCGTGGACAGGACTTGGCTACACCTTC.

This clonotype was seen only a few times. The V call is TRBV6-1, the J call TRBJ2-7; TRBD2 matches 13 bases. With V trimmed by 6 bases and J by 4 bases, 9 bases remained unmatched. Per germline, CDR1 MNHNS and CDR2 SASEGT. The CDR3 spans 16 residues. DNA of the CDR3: TGTGCCAGCAGCCTACCGGGACTAGCGGGGAAGTACGAGCAGTACTTC. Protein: CASSLPGLAGKYEQYF.

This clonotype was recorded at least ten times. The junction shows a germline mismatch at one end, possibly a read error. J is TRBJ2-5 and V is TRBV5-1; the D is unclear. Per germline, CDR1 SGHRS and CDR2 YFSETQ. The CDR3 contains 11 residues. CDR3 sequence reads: CASSNQETQYF. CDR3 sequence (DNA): TGTGCCAGCAGTAACCAAGAGACCCAGTACTTC.

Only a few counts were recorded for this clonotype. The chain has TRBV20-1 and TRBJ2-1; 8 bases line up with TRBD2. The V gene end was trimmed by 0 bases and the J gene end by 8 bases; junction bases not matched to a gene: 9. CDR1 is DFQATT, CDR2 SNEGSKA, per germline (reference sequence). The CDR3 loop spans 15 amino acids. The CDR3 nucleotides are TGCAGTGCTAGAGATATGCGGGGGGTTAGTGATGAGCAGTTCTTC. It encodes CSARDMRGVSDEQFF.

The CDR3 spells CATSRDGQYNQPQHF. The CDR3 coding sequence is TGTGCCACCAGCAGAGATGGGCAGTACAATCAGCCCCAGCATTTT. The genes are TRBV15 and TRBJ1-5; no definite D call. This CDR3 comprises 15 residues. CDR1 LNHNV and CDR2 YYDKDF come from the germline V gene (reference sequence). Trimming stripped 0 bases from V and 3 bases from J, with 9 bases between.

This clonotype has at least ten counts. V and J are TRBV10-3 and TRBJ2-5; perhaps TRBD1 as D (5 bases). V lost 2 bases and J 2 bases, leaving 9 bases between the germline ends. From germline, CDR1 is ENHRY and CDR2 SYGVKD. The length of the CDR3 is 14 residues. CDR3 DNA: TGTGCCATCAGTGAGCATCGGACACAAGAGACCCAGTACTTC. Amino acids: CAISEHRTQETQYF.

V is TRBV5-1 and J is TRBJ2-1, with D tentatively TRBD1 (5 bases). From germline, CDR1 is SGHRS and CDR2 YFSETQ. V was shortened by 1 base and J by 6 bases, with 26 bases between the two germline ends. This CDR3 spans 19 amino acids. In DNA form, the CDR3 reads TGCGCCAGCAGCTTGTCTGGCAGGGTAAGGGGTTCTAGGACCAATGAGCAGTTCTTC. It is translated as CASSLSGRVRGSRTNEQFF.

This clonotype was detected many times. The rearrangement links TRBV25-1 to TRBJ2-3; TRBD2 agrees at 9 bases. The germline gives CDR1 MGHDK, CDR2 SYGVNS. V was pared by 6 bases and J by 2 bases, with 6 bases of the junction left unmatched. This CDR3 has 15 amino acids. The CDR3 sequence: CASSRSGGNTDTQYF. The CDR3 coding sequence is TGTGCCAGCAGCAGGAGCGGGGGGAACACAGATACGCAGTATTTT.

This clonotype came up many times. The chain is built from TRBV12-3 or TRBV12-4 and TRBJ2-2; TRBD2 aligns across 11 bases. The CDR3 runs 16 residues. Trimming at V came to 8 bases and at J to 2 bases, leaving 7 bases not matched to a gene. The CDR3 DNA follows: TGTGCCAGCTTTGGGGGACTAGCGGAAAACACCGGGGAGCTGTTTTTT. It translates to CASFGGLAENTGELFF.

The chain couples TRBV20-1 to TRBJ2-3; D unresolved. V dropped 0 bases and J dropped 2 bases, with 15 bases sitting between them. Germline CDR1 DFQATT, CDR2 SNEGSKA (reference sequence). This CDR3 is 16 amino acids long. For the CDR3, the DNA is TGCAGTGCTAGAGATAGTTCCGGTACTAACACAGATACGCAGTATTTT. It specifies CSARDSSGTNTDTQYF.